Following are 25 T cell receptor beta chains from one sample sequenced in a study of T cell changes during pregnancy in multiple sclerosis. Profiling relied on immunoSEQ multiplex PCR, and the TCRdb table lists in-frame clones only, not all of them. The data show 55,000 to 70,000 clones, with approximately 90% seen just once and approximately 1.7% held by the top ten. This sample comprised peripheral blood, obtained after pregnancy. Source of these receptors: a female donor with multiple sclerosis, enrolled in a pregnancy study.

The chain recombines TRBV29-1 with TRBJ2-3, with D possibly being TRBD1 (6 bases). This CDR3 region has 15 residues. CDR1 is SQVTM and CDR2 is ANQGSEA in the germline V gene. The V and J ends lost 6 bases and 2 bases respectively, with 18 bases between them. CDR3 coding DNA: TGCAGCGTCAATACAGGGTTCTCCGACACAGATACGCAGTATTTT. This translates into CSVNTGFSDTDTQYF.

The chain combines TRBV12-5 with TRBJ1-5; tentative D call: TRBD1 (5 bases). Germline lookup yields CDR1 LGHNT and CDR2 FRNRAP. Trimming pared 6 bases from V and 4 bases from J, leaving 10 bases between. CDR3 length equals 13 residues. The CDR3 sequence is CASGPKGNQPQHF. The CDR3 nucleotides read TGTGCTAGTGGCCCCAAGGGGAATCAGCCCCAGCATTTT.

The chain carries TRBV7-9 and TRBJ2-7; TRBD1 matches 7 bases. Per the germline V gene, CDR1 is SEHNR and CDR2 is FQNEAQ (reference sequence). The CDR3 consists of 14 residues. With V trimmed by 5 bases and J by 1 base, 5 bases remained unmatched. The CDR3 loop is CASSLPGQSYEQYF. The CDR3 nucleotides read TGTGCCAGCAGCCTCCCGGGACAGTCCTACGAGCAGTACTTC.

This chain joins TRBV29-1 and TRBJ2-3; TRBD2 might be the D (7 bases). Between the trimmed V and J ends, which lost 6 bases and 2 bases, there was a span of 15 bases. CDR3 size: 14 residues. Looked up from germline, CDR1 is SQVTM and CDR2 is ANQGSEA. CDR3 protein: CSVGGRGYTDTQYF. The CDR3 coding sequence is TGCAGCGTCGGGGGGCGGGGATACACAGATACGCAGTATTTT.

This clone was seen just once. This rearrangement joins TRBV15 to TRBJ2-7, with a tentative D call TRBD1 (6 bases). The germline V gene has CDR1 LNHNV and CDR2 YYDKDF (reference sequence). CDR3 length: 15 residues. V lost 3 bases, J lost 2 bases, and 14 bases lay in between. The CDR3 region has the DNA TGTGCCACCAGCAGGCTTCCGGGACAAGCCTACGAGCAGTACTTC. Its protein is CATSRLPGQAYEQYF.

This clone was observed a handful of times. The CDR3 protein is CASSWRGSTRQYF. The CDR3 DNA sequence: TGTGCCAGCAGCTGGCGGGGGTCTACGAGGCAGTACTTC. The chain has TRBV5-6 and TRBJ2-7; 7 bases fit TRBD2. V shed 3 bases, J shed 9 bases, and the junction held 9 bases outside the gene matches. The V gene's germline CDR1 is SGHDT and CDR2 YYEEEE. There are 13 residues in the CDR3.

The chain couples TRBV7-6 to TRBJ2-1; 9 bases match TRBD2. Germline-derived CDR1 and CDR2 are SGHVS and FNYEAQ. The V and J ends lost 5 bases and 5 bases, in that order; junction bases with no gene match: 7. The CDR3 runs 15 residues. The CDR3 is CASSPTSGLDNEQFF. In DNA, the CDR3 is TGTGCCAGCAGCCCAACTAGCGGGCTAGACAATGAGCAGTTCTTC.

The rearrangement joins TRBV2 to TRBJ1-2, with 8 bases lining up with TRBD1. V trimming: 6 bases; J trimming: 8 bases; junction bases outside the gene matches: 5. Germline assignment: CDR1 SNHLY and CDR2 FYNNEI. This CDR3 is built from 12 residues. CDR3 sequence (DNA): TGTGCCAGCAGACCGCGGACAGGGGGCTACACCTTC. Protein product: CASRPRTGGYTF.

This rearrangement joins TRBV5-1 to TRBJ1-1; D call uncertain. The CDR3 spans 15 residues. CDR1 is SGHRS, CDR2 YFSETQ, per germline. Trimming shortened V by 1 base and J by 3 bases, and 13 bases separated the two germline ends. The CDR3 DNA reads TGCGCCAGCAGCTTGAAGGGAGGGATGTACACTGAAGCTTTCTTT. Residues: CASSLKGGMYTEAFF.

Written as DNA, the CDR3 is TGCGCCAGCAGCCAACGGAGGGGGGGCATGTACGAGCAGTACTTC. Its translation: CASSQRRGGMYEQYF. The V and J genes are TRBV4-3 and TRBJ2-7, with a tentative D call TRBD2 (7 bases). V lost 2 bases and J 4 bases, leaving 15 bases between the germline ends. Germline V lookup: CDR1 LGHNA, CDR2 YSLEER. The CDR3 extends over 15 amino acids.

The chain uses TRBV5-6 and TRBJ1-4; D gene uncertain. The V end was cut by 0 bases, the J end by 5 bases, with 8 bases between. Germline V gene sequence: CDR1 SGHDT, CDR2 YYEEEE. The CDR3 has 14 amino acids. CDR3 loop: CASSLGPGNEKLFF. In DNA, the CDR3 is TGTGCCAGCAGCTTGGGACCGGGGAATGAAAAACTGTTTTTT.

This clone was counted a few times. The rearrangement links TRBV7-2 to TRBJ1-4, with D perhaps matching TRBD1 (5 bases). V shed 2 bases and J shed 13 bases, with 17 bases lying between them. The CDR3 sequence is 14 residues long. Per germline, CDR1 SGHTA and CDR2 FQGNSA. The CDR3 reads CASSLRDVVGGLFF. The CDR3 region has the DNA TGTGCCAGCAGCTTACGGGACGTCGTGGGAGGACTGTTTTTT.

The chain employs TRBV7-3 and TRBJ2-1, with 13 positions matching TRBD2. This CDR3 comprises 15 residues. With 3 bases clipped from V and 8 bases from J, the junction kept 4 bases outside the gene matches. Looked up from germline, CDR1 is SGHTA and CDR2 is FQGTGA. The CDR3 sequence is CASSFRTSGGDEQFF. The DNA of the CDR3 is TGTGCCAGCAGCTTCAGGACTAGCGGGGGAGATGAGCAGTTCTTC.

The rearrangement uses TRBV18 and TRBJ2-3; TRBD2 aligns across 12 bases. Germline V gives CDR1 KGHSH, CDR2 LQKENI. V dropped 1 base and J dropped 0; count of bases not matched to a gene: 5. The CDR3 covers 18 residues. The CDR3 DNA reads as TGTGCCAGCTCACCACTCCCGACTAGCGGGGGCAGCACAGATACGCAGTATTTT. It encodes CASSPLPTSGGSTDTQYF.

The chain is built from TRBV11-2 and TRBJ2-3; 8 nucleotides line up with TRBD2. The V and J ends lost 5 bases and 4 bases, in that order; junction bases with no gene match: 8. The germline V gene has CDR1 SGHAT and CDR2 FQNNGV. The CDR3 loop spans 15 amino acids. Here the CDR3 DNA reads TGTGCCAGCAGCCTACAAGCGGGGGCGGCAGATACGCAGTATTTT. Translation gives CASSLQAGAADTQYF.

The rearrangement links TRBV6-5 to TRBJ2-1, with 9 nucleotides matching TRBD1. The CDR3 sequence is 15 residues long. J gave up 4 bases and V 7 bases, and 8 bases lay outside the gene matches. Germline V CDR1 and CDR2: MNHEY, SVGAGI. Written as DNA, the CDR3 is TGTGCCAGCACCTATTCGGGGACAGGGTACAATGAGCAGTTCTTC. Protein product: CASTYSGTGYNEQFF.

Comment on this clone: One end of the junction fails to match germline, which may point to a read error. The rearrangement uses TRBV5-4 and TRBJ2-7; D is possibly TRBD1 (5 bases). The germline gives CDR1 SGHNT, CDR2 YYREEE (reference sequence). The CDR3 loop spans 15 amino acids. CDR3: CASSGSAPLQETTAF. The CDR3 DNA sequence: TGTGCCAGCAGCGGATCCGCGCCGCTACAGGAGACCACAGCTTTC.

V and J are TRBV5-4 and TRBJ2-5; the D is unclear. The CDR3 sequence is 13 residues long. Germline loops: CDR1 SGHNT, CDR2 YYREEE (reference sequence). Trimming shortened V by 2 bases and J by 2 bases, and 7 bases separated the two germline ends. CDR3 nucleotide sequence: TGTGCCAGCAGCTTTGGCAGTCAAGAGACCCAGTACTTC. Translated: CASSFGSQETQYF.

The rearrangement links TRBV7-9 to TRBJ1-2; 8 positions agree with TRBD1. The germline gives CDR1 SEHNR, CDR2 FQNEAQ (reference sequence). This CDR3 is 12 amino acids long. V lost 5 bases, J lost 9 bases, and 5 bases stayed unmatched. CDR3 DNA: TGTGCCAGCAGCCCAGGGGACAGGAGCTACACCTTC. Its protein is CASSPGDRSYTF.

CDR3 loop: CASQKETGGTEAFF. The CDR3 coding sequence is TGTGCCAGCCAAAAAGAAACAGGGGGCACTGAAGCTTTCTTT. This chain connects TRBV2 to TRBJ1-1; TRBD1 aligns across 8 bases. CDR1 and CDR2 (germline): SNHLY, FYNNEI. V dropped 8 bases and J dropped 4; count of bases not matched to a gene: 9. The CDR3 covers 14 residues.

The chain uses TRBV7-9 and TRBJ2-1, with 12 bases identical to TRBD2. This CDR3 is 16 amino acids long. Unmatched junction bases numbered 9, after V lost 5 bases and J lost 7 bases. CDR1 is SEHNR and CDR2 is FQNEAQ in the germline V gene (reference sequence). The CDR3 spells CASSVSSGGGLNEQFF. The DNA of the CDR3 is TGTGCCAGCAGCGTCTCTAGCGGGGGGGGGCTGAATGAGCAGTTCTTC.

This chain uses TRBV18 with TRBJ1-2; D gene uncertain. The CDR3 length is 13 residues. Germline V CDR1 and CDR2: KGHSH, LQKENI. The V end was cut by 6 bases, the J end by 2 bases, with 10 bases between. CDR3 DNA: TGTGCCAGCTCCCACACCAAAAACTATGGCTACACCTTC. Translated: CASSHTKNYGYTF.

This sequence joins TRBV7-9 and TRBJ2-1, with 8 bases that match TRBD1. Trimming at V came to 2 bases and at J to 8 bases, leaving 8 bases not matched to a gene. Germline V gene data show CDR1 as SEHNR and CDR2 as FQNEAQ (reference sequence). This CDR3 spans 15 amino acids. CDR3 amino acids: CASSLQGATRYEQFF. CDR3 sequence (DNA): TGTGCCAGCAGCTTACAGGGGGCCACGCGGTATGAGCAGTTCTTC.

The J gene is TRBJ1-1, the V gene TRBV6-1; TRBD1 might be the D (5 bases). V was trimmed by 4 bases and J by 6 bases, leaving 15 bases between them. The CDR3 is 14 amino acids. In germline, CDR1 is MNHNS, CDR2 SASEGT. The CDR3 DNA follows: TGTGCCAGCAGTGTTAGCAGGGAAGGCGCTGAAGCTTTCTTT. This translates into CASSVSREGAEAFF.

The chain uses TRBV15 and TRBJ1-2; D is undetermined. The germline V and J ends were trimmed by 0 bases and 0 bases, with 8 bases remaining between them. Germline CDR1 LNHNV, CDR2 YYDKDF (reference sequence). This CDR3 has 15 residues. This CDR3 is CATSRDWHPNYGYTF. Here the CDR3 DNA reads TGTGCCACCAGCAGAGATTGGCACCCTAACTATGGCTACACCTTC.